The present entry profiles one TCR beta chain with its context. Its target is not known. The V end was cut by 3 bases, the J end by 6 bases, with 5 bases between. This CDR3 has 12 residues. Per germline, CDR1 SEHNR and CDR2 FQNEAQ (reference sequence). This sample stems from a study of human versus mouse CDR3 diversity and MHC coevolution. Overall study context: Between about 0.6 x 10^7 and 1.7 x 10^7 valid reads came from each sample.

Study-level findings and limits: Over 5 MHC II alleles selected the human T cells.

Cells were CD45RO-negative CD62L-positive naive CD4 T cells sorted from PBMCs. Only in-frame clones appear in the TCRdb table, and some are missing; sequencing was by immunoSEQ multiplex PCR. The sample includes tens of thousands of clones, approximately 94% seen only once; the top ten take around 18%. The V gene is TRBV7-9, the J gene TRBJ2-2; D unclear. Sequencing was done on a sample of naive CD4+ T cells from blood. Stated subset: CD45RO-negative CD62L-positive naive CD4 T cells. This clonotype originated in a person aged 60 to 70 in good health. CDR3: CASSFSAGELFF. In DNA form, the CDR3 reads TGTGCCAGCAGCTTCTCGGCCGGGGAGCTGTTTTTT.